Each of the 20 T cell receptor beta chains below was sequenced from the same sample in a study of metastatic and nonmetastatic thyroid tumors (dated by TCRdb to about 2020). Receptor libraries were prepared by PCR. Sequencing instrument: Illumina HiSeq 4000. TCRdb reprocessed the public reads (quality trimming at Q25 with fastp, clone calling with MiXCR) and kept in-frame beta chains. This sample holds under 55,000 clones; around a sixth were observed only once. Of the sample, around 3% falls within the top ten clones. No patient had received any treatment before thyroid surgery. Sequenced input: blood. Receptors originate from a female donor with papillary thyroid cancer or a benign thyroid nodule (not recorded which). Some clones in this sample may be carry-over from other donors' samples.

By sample fraction, this clone is medium-sized. The chain has TRBV12-3 or TRBV12-4 and TRBJ2-7; D is unclear. The length of the CDR3 is 14 residues. Trimming left V 7 bases short and J 2 bases short, with 15 bases between. The CDR3 is CASTPGAITYEQYF. The CDR3 nucleotides read TGTGCCAGCACCCCTGGAGCTATTACCTACGAGCAGTACTTC.

This clone was seen ten or more times. V is TRBV9 and J is TRBJ1-2, with TRBD1 identical over 8 bases. Germline V gene data show CDR1 as SGDLS and CDR2 as YYNGEE. J lost 2 bases, V lost 0 bases, and 18 bases had no gene match. CDR3 size: 20 residues. Written as DNA, the CDR3 is TGTGCCAGCAGCGTAGTAGGTCTTGGGACAGGAGGGGGTTACAACTATGGCTACACCTTC. Protein product: CASSVVGLGTGGGYNYGYTF.

This clone was counted at least ten times. The gene calls are TRBV30 and TRBJ2-4; no reliable D call. Germline CDR1 is GTSNPN and CDR2 is SVGIG (reference sequence). Trimming stripped 0 bases from V and 0 bases from J, with 12 bases between. The CDR3 is 16 residues long. The chain's CDR3 is CAWSVGLELAKNIQYF. As DNA, the CDR3 is TGTGCCTGGAGTGTAGGGTTGGAATTAGCCAAAAACATTCAGTACTTC.

Ten or more counts support this clone. The chain joins TRBV5-6 to TRBJ2-7; TRBD1 agrees at 12 bases. Trimming at V came to 2 bases and at J to 4 bases, leaving 4 bases not matched to a gene. CDR1 is SGHDT, CDR2 YYEEEE, per germline. The CDR3 covers 15 residues. The chain's CDR3 is CASSFGTGGLYEQYF. CDR3 bases: TGTGCCAGCAGCTTTGGGACAGGGGGCCTATACGAGCAGTACTTC.

With respect to this clone: Its ends do not fully match the called genes, so a read error is possible. The rearrangement joins TRBV7-2 to TRBJ1-2; D is undetermined. CDR3 length equals 13 residues. Germline V gene data show CDR1 as SGHTA and CDR2 as FQGNSA. CDR3: CVSNSPRGYGYTF. CDR3 coding DNA: TGTGTCAGCAACTCGCCCCGTGGCTATGGCTACACCTTC.

Of note for this clone: A much more abundant neighbour one base away suggests this may be a read error. This CDR3 is also generated by other DNA sequences in the sample. V is TRBV5-4 and J is TRBJ2-1; D remains unclear. Germline values: CDR1 SGHNT, CDR2 YYREEE (reference sequence). The CDR3 is 15 amino acids. V dropped 0 bases and J dropped 1 base, with 8 bases sitting between them. Here the CDR3 DNA reads TGTGCCAGCAGCTTGGGCGGTAGGTCCTACAATGAGCAGTTCTTC. It encodes CASSLGGRSYNEQFF. Full variable domain (rest looked up from reference TRBV5-4 and TRBJ2-1): ETGVTQSPTHLIKTRGQQVTLRCSSQSGHNTVSWYQQALGQGPQFIFQYYREEENGRGNFPPRFSGLQFPNYSSELNVNALELDDSALYLCASSLGGRSYNEQFFGPGTRLTVL.

V is TRBV2 and J is TRBJ2-6; D is perhaps TRBD2 (5 bases). The V and J ends lost 11 bases and 3 bases respectively, with 8 bases between them. The CDR3 loop spans 12 amino acids. Germline loops: CDR1 SNHLY, CDR2 FYNNEI. The CDR3 nucleotides are TGTGCCGGAGGCTATGGGGCCAACGTCCTGACTTTC. It codes for CAGGYGANVLTF.

There are many counts of this clone. V is TRBV20-1 and J is TRBJ1-5; possible D gene TRBD1, 6 bases. The CDR3 loop spans 15 amino acids. The V end was cut by 2 bases, the J end by 4 bases, with 15 bases between. Germline V CDR1 and CDR2: DFQATT, SNEGSKA (reference sequence). The CDR3 DNA is TGCAGTGCTAGAAGGGCCCTTACAGGGAATCAGCCCCAGCATTTT. This codes for CSARRALTGNQPQHF.

At least ten counts were recorded for this clone. The V and J genes are TRBV28 and TRBJ2-1; D remains ambiguous. The CDR3 sequence is 15 residues long. Germline V CDR1 and CDR2: MDHEN, SYDVKM. V was cut by 6 bases and J by 0 bases, with 12 bases left in between. CDR3 sequence reads: CASSRDSSSYNEQFF. The CDR3 DNA reads TGTGCCAGCAGCCGAGACTCCAGCTCCTACAATGAGCAGTTCTTC.

This clone was seen many times. Within the sample, other DNA sequences also encode this same CDR3. The chain carries TRBV11-2 and TRBJ2-5, with D possibly being TRBD1 or TRBD2 (6 bases each). The V end was cut by 4 bases, the J end by 4 bases, with 19 bases between. CDR3 size: 16 residues. CDR1 is SGHAT, CDR2 FQNNGV, per germline. The CDR3 loop reads CASSSLRGVVPETQYF. The CDR3 nucleotides read TGTGCCAGCAGCTCATTAAGGGGGGTGGTGCCAGAGACCCAGTACTTC.

At least ten counts were recorded for this clone. This chain uses TRBV5-8 with TRBJ1-6, with D perhaps TRBD1 (6 bases). The CDR3 spans 15 residues. Trimming took 6 bases from V and 2 from J, leaving 12 bases between them. CDR1 and CDR2 (germline): SGHTS, YDEGEE. The CDR3 nucleotides are TGTGCCAGCATAAGGACAGCTCCCTATAATTCACCCCTCCACTTT. This gives the protein CASIRTAPYNSPLHF.

This clone was seen repeatedly, ten times or more. The chain carries TRBV7-1 and TRBJ2-3; TRBD2 aligns across 8 bases. TRBV7-1 is flagged as an ORF with uncertain function. This CDR3 spans 19 amino acids. Losses at the gene ends were 3 bases for V and 1 base for J; bases not matched to a gene: 15. The CDR3 loop reads CASSSLLAARGGGTDTQYF. The CDR3 nucleotides read TGTGCCAGCAGCTCCCTCCTAGCGGCTCGGGGGGGTGGCACAGATACGCAGTATTTT.

Comment on this clone: Germline and junction disagree at one end, which may indicate a read error. CDR3 coding DNA: TGCGCCAGCGGCCAACCGGGACAATATAATTCACCACTCCACTTT. Translating gives CASGQPGQYNSPLHF. This chain uses TRBV10-1 with TRBJ1-6; a weak D match, TRBD1 (6 bases). This CDR3 contains 15 residues. Germline CDR1 and CDR2: WNHNN and SYGVQD (reference sequence).

This clone was observed at least ten times. This chain joins TRBV6-1 and TRBJ1-1; D remains ambiguous. Trimming took 3 bases from V and 6 from J, leaving 5 bases between them. The CDR3 totals 11 residues. Germline loops: CDR1 MNHNS, CDR2 SASEGT. For the CDR3, the DNA is TGTGCCAGCAGTGATGGGCCTGAAGCTTTCTTT. This encodes CASSDGPEAFF.

This clone was recorded a few times. The rearrangement links TRBV7-3 to TRBJ2-3; the match to TRBD1 covers 7 bases. CDR1 and CDR2 (germline): SGHTA, FQGTGA. The CDR3 spans 12 residues. The V segment lost 5 bases and the J segment 7 bases; nucleotides outside the gene matches: 3. The CDR3 DNA follows: TGTGCCAGCAGCCAGGGGGTATATACGCAGTATTTT. This gives the protein CASSQGVYTQYF.

For this clone: This could be a read error, since a much larger clone is one nucleotide away. The chain links TRBV4-2 to TRBJ1-1, with D uncertain. The CDR3 is 14 amino acids. CDR1 and CDR2 from the germline V gene are LGHNA and YNFKEQ. CDR3 loop: CASSREAENTVAFF. CDR3 in DNA: TGTGCCAGCAGCCGGGAGGCCGAGAACACTGTAGCTTTCTTT.

With regard to this clone: This is likely a read error, given that the CDR3 carries no conserved phenylalanine or tryptophan at its end. This chain connects TRBV28 to TRBJ1-2; D is uncertain. Between the trimmed V and J ends, which lost 3 bases and 9 bases, there was a span of 14 bases. The CDR3 contains 13 residues. The germline gives CDR1 MDHEN, CDR2 SYDVKM. DNA for the CDR3: TGTGCCAGCAGTTTCCAAGATTACTCTTGCTACACCCTC. Translating it yields CASSFQDYSCYTL.

This clone was detected a few times. This rearrangement joins TRBV12-3 or TRBV12-4 to TRBJ1-3; 7 bases fit TRBD1. The CDR3 spans 16 residues. V lost 5 bases, J lost 0 bases, and 7 bases stayed unmatched. The CDR3 reads CASSRCQGVSGNTIYF. CDR3 nucleotide sequence: TGTGCCAGCAGTCGCTGTCAGGGGGTCTCTGGAAACACCATATATTTT.

This clone was recorded many times. The V gene is TRBV9, the J gene TRBJ1-3; tentatively, D is TRBD1 (6 bases). Germline CDR1 is SGDLS and CDR2 is YYNGEE. V was clipped by 3 bases and J by 3 bases, with 10 bases between them. This CDR3 comprises 14 residues. CDR3 in DNA: TGTGCCAGCAGCGCCCTGACAGGTGGAAACACCATATATTTT. Residues: CASSALTGGNTIYF.

The chain combines TRBV6-8 with TRBJ2-7; D remains ambiguous. The CDR3 covers 11 residues. The V and J ends lost 8 bases and 4 bases respectively, with 9 bases between them. CDR1 is MNHGY and CDR2 is SAAAGT in the germline V gene. The CDR3 region is CASGSKYEQYF. For the CDR3, the DNA is TGTGCCAGCGGTTCCAAGTACGAGCAGTACTTC.